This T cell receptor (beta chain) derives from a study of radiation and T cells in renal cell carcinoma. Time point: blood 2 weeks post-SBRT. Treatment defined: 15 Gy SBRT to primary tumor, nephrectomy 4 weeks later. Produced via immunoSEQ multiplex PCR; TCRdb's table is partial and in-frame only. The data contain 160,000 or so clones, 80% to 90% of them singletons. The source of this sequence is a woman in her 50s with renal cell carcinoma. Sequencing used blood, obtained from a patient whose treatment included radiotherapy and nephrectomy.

The DNA of the CDR3 is TGTGCCAGCAGCCCTGGACGGGCCTCTAAAACTGAAGCTTTCTTT. Residues: CASSPGRASKTEAFF. This chain uses TRBV7-2 with TRBJ1-1; unclear D gene. Germline V CDR1 and CDR2: SGHTA, FQGNSA. The CDR3 is 15 residues long. Trimming stripped 5 bases from V and 5 bases from J, with 18 bases between.